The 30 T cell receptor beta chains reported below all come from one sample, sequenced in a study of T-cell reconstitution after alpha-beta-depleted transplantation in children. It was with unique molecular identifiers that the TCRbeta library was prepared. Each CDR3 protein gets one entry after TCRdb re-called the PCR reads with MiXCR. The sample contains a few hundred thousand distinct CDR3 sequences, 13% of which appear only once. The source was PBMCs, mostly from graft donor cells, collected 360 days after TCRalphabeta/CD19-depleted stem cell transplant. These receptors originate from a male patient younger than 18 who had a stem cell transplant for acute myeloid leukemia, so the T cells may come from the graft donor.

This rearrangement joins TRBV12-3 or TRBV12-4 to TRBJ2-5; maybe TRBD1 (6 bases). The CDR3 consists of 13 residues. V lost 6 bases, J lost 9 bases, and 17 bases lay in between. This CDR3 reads CASSPPIAGAQYF. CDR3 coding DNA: TGTGCCAGCAGCCCCCCTATTGCAGGGGCCCAGTACTTC.

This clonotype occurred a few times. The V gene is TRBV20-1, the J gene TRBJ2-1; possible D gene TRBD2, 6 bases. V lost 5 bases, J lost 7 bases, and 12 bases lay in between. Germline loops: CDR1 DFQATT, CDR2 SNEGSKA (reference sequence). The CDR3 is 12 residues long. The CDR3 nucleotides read TGCAGTGCTTCAAGACTAGGTAATGAGCAGTTCTTC. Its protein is CSASRLGNEQFF.

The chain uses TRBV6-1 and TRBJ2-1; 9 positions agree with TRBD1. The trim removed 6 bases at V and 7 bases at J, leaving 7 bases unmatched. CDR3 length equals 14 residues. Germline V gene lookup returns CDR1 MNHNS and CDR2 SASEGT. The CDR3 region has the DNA TGTGCCAGCAGGGGGACAGGGAATGGGAATGAGCAGTTCTTC. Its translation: CASRGTGNGNEQFF.

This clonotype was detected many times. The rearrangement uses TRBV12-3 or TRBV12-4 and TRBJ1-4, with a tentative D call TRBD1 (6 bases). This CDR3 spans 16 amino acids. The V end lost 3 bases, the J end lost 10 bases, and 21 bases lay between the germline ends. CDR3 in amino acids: CASSFGRGGRYGKLFF. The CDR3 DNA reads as TGTGCCAGCAGTTTCGGCAGGGGAGGGAGGTATGGAAAACTGTTTTTT.

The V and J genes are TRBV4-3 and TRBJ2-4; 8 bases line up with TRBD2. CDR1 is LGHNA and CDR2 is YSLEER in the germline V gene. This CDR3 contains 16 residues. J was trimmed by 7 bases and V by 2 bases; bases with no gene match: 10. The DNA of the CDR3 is TGCGCCAGCAGCCAATTTTTAGCGGGGCTCTTTAACATTCAGTACTTC. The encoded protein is CASSQFLAGLFNIQYF.

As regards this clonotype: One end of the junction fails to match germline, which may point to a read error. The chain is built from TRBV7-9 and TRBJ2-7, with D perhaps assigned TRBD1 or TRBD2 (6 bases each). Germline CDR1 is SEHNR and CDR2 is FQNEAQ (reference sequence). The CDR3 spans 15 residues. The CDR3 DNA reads TGTGCCAGCAGCAGAGGGGTACAGGGAAATCGGCCGGGGGCTTTC. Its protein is CASSRGVQGNRPGAF.

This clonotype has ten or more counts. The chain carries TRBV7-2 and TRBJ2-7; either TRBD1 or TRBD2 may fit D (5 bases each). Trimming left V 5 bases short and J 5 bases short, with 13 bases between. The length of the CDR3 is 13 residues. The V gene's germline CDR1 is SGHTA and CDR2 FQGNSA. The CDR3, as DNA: TGTGCCAGCAGCCCCATGGTGGGGGACGAGCAGTACTTC. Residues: CASSPMVGDEQYF.

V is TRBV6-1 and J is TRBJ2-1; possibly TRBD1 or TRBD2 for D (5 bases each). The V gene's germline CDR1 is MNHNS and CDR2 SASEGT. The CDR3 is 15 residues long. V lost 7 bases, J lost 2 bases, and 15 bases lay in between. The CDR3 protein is CASMSEGRAYNEQFF. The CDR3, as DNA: TGTGCCAGCATGTCTGAGGGACGGGCCTACAATGAGCAGTTCTTC.

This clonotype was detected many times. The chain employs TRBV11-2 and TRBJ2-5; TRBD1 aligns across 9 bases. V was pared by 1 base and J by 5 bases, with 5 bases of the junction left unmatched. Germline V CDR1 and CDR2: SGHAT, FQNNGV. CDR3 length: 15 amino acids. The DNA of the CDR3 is TGTGCCAGCAGCTTAGCGGGACAGGGTGGGGAGACCCAGTACTTC. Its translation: CASSLAGQGGETQYF.

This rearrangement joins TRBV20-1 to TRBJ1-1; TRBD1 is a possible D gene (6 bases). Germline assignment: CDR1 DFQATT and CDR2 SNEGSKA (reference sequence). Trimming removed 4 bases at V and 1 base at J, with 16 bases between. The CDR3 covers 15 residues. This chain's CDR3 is CSATSNLGQNTEAFF. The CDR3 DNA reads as TGCAGTGCTACCAGTAACCTGGGACAGAACACTGAAGCTTTCTTT.

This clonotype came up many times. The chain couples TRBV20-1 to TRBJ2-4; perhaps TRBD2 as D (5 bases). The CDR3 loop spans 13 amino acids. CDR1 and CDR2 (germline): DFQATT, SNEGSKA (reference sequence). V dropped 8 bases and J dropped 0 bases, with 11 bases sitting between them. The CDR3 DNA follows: TGCAGTTCTTCTAGCCTAGCCAAAAACATTCAGTACTTC. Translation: CSSSSLAKNIQYF.

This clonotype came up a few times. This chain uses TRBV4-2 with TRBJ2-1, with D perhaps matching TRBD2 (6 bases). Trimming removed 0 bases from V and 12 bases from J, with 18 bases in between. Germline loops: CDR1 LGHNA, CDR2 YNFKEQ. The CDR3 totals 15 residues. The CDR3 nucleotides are TGTGCCAGCAGCCAAGATTTAACTAGCAGGTCGTGGCAGTTCTTC. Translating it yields CASSQDLTSRSWQFF.

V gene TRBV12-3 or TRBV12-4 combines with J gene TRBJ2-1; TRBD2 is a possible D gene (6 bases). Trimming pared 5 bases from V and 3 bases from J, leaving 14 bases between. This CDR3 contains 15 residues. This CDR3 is CASSKPGLIYNEQFF. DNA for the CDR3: TGTGCCAGCAGTAAACCGGGACTTATCTACAATGAGCAGTTCTTC.

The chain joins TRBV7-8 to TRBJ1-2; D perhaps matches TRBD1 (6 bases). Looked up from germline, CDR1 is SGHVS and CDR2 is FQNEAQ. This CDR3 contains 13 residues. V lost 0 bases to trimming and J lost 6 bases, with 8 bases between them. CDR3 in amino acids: CASSLAKGDGYTF. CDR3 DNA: TGTGCCAGCAGCTTAGCCAAGGGGGATGGCTACACCTTC.

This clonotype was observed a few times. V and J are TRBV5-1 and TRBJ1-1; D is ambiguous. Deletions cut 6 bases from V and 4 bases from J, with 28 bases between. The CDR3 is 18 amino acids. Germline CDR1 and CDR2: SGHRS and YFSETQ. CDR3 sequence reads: CASTSDPVGRKGSTEAFF. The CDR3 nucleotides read TGCGCCAGCACCTCTGACCCGGTTGGGAGGAAGGGATCCACTGAAGCTTTCTTT.

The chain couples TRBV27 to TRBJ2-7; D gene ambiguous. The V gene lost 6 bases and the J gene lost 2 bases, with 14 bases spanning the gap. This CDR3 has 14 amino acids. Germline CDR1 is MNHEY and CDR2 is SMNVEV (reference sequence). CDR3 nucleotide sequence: TGTGCCAGCAGGGGAAGTGGGCTCCCCTACGAGCAGTACTTC. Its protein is CASRGSGLPYEQYF.

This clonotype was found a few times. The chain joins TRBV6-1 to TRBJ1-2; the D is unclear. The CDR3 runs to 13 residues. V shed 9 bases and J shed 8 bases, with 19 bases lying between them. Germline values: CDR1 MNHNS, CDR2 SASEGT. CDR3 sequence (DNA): TGTGCCAGTTACCAAACGGCATCGAGGGGCTACACCTTC. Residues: CASYQTASRGYTF.

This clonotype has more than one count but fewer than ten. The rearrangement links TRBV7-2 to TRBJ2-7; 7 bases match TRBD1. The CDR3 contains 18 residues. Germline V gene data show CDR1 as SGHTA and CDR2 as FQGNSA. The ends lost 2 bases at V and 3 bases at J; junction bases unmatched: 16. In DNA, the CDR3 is TGTGCCAGCAGCTTATTCCCGAGAAACAGGGGCCCCTACTACGAGCAGTACTTC. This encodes CASSLFPRNRGPYYEQYF. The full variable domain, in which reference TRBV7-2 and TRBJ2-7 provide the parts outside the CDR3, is GAGVSQSPSNKVTEKGKDVELRCDPISGHTALYWYRQSLGQGLEFLIYFQGNSAPDKSGLPSDRFSAERTGGSVSTLTIQRTQQEDSAVYLCASSLFPRNRGPYYEQYFGPGTRLTVT.

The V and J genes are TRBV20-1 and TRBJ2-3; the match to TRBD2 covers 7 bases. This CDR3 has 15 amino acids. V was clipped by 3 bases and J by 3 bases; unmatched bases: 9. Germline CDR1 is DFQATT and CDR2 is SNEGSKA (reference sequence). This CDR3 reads CSASYGLVVTDTQYF. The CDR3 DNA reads TGCAGTGCTAGTTACGGACTAGTGGTAACAGATACGCAGTATTTT.

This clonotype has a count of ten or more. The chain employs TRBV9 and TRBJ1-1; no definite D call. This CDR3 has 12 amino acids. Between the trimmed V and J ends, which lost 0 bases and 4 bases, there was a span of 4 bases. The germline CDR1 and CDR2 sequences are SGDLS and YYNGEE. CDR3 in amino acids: CASSVGLTEAFF. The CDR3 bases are TGTGCCAGCAGCGTAGGGCTCACTGAAGCTTTCTTT.

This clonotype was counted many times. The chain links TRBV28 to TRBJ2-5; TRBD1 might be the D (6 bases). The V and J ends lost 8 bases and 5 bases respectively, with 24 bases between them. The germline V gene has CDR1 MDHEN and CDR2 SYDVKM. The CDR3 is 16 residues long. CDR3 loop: CASGLLQQGLRETQYF. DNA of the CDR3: TGTGCCAGCGGTCTACTTCAGCAGGGGCTAAGGGAGACCCAGTACTTC.

The CDR3 DNA reads TGTGCCAGCAGCTATTGGCGGGAGATCGGAGTCGGTACGCAGTATTTT. Translation gives CASSYWREIGVGTQYF. The chain couples TRBV7-2 to TRBJ2-3; 7 bases fit TRBD2. V gave up 4 bases and J gave up 8 bases; unmatched junction bases: 15. CDR1 and CDR2 from the germline V gene are SGHTA and FQGNSA. The CDR3 consists of 16 residues.

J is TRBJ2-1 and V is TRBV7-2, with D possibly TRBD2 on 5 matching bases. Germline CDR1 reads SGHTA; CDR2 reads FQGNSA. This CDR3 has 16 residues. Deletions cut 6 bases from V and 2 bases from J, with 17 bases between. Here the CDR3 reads CASRATGTSTYNEQFF. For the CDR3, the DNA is TGTGCCAGCAGGGCCACGGGAACTTCCACCTACAATGAGCAGTTCTTC.

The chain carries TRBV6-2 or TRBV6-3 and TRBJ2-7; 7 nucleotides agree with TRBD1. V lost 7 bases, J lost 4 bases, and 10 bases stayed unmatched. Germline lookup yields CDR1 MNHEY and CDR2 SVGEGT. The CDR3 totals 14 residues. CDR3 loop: CASNPGTEGYEQYF. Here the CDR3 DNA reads TGTGCCAGCAATCCCGGGACAGAAGGTTACGAGCAGTACTTC.

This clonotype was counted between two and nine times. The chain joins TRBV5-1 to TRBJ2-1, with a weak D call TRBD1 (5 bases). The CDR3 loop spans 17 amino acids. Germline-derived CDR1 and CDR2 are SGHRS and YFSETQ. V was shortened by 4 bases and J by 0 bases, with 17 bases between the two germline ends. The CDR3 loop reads CASSKLQGIRSYNEQFF. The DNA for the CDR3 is TGCGCCAGCAGCAAGCTGCAGGGAATCCGCTCCTACAATGAGCAGTTCTTC.

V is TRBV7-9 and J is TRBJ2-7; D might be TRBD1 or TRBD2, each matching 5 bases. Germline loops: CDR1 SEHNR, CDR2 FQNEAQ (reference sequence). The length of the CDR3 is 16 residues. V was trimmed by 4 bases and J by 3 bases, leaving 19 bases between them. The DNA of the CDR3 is TGTGCCAGCAGCTCCCGAGGGGCGCAAAGGCTCTACGAGCAGTACTTC. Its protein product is CASSSRGAQRLYEQYF.

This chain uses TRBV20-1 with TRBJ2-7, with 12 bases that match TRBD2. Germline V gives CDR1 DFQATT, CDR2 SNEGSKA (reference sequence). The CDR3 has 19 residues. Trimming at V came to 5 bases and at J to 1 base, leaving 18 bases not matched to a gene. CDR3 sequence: CSAFAGTSGSRGFSYEQYF. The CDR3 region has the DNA TGCAGTGCTTTCGCCGGGACTAGCGGGTCAAGGGGCTTTTCCTACGAGCAGTACTTC.

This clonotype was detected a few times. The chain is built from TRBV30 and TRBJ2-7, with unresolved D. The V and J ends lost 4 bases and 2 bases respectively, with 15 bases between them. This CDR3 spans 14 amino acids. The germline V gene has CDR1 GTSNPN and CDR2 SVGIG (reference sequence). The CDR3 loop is CAWIKTEPTYEQYF. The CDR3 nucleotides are TGTGCCTGGATAAAGACCGAGCCTACCTACGAGCAGTACTTC.

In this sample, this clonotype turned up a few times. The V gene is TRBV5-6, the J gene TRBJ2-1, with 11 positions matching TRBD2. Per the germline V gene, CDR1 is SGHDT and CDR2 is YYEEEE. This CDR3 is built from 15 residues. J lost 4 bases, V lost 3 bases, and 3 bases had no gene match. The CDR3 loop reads CASSYPSGRYNEQFF. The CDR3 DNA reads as TGTGCCAGCAGCTATCCTAGCGGGAGGTACAATGAGCAGTTCTTC. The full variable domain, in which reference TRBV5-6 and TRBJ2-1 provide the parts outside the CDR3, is DAGVTQSPTHLIKTRGQQVTLRCSPKSGHDTVSWYQQALGQGPQFIFQYYEEEERQRGNFPDRFSGHQFPNYSSELNVNALLLGDSALYLCASSYPSGRYNEQFFGPGTRLTVL.

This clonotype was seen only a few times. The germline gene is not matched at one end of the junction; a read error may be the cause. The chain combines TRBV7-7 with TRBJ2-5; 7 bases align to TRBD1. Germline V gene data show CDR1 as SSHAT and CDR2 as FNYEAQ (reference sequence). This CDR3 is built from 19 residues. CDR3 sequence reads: CASSLELTSNRDREETQYF. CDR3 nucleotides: TGTGCTAGCAGCCTCGAACTAACTTCTAACCGGGACAGAGAAGAGACCCAGTACTTC.